This T cell receptor (beta chain) was documented in a study of blood T cell repertoires in COVID-19. Study-level background: T cells, B-cell-depleted T cells, or PBMCs supplied cDNA or gDNA.

Measured with immunoSEQ multiplex PCR; TCRdb has only the in-frame clones, and not every one. The table has about 94,000 clones, more than 60% seen once; the top ten hold roughly 53%. The CDR3 is 16 amino acids. Per the germline V gene, CDR1 is SGHNT and CDR2 is YENEEA. V was clipped by 3 bases and J by 8 bases; unmatched bases: 12. This receptor was taken from a human donor in a cohort sampled during active COVID-19. Sequences were obtained from peripheral blood. This chain connects TRBV11-3 to TRBJ2-1; 8 bases align to TRBD2. The CDR3 DNA reads as TGTGCCAGCAGCTTGGGGACCGGGGGGGGTCCCGATGAGCAGTTCTTC. It specifies CASSLGTGGGPDEQFF.